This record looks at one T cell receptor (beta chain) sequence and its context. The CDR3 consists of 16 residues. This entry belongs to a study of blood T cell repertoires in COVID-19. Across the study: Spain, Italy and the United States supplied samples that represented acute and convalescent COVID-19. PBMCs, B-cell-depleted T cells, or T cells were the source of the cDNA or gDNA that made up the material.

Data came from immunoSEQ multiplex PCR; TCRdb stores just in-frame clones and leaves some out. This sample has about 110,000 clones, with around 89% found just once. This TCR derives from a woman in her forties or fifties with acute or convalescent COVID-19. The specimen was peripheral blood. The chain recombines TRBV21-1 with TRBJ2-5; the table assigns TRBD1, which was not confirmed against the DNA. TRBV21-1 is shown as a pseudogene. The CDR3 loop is CASSNADRGWQETQYF. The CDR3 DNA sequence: TGTGCCAGCAGCAATGCTGACAGGGGATGGCAAGAGACCCAGTACTTC.